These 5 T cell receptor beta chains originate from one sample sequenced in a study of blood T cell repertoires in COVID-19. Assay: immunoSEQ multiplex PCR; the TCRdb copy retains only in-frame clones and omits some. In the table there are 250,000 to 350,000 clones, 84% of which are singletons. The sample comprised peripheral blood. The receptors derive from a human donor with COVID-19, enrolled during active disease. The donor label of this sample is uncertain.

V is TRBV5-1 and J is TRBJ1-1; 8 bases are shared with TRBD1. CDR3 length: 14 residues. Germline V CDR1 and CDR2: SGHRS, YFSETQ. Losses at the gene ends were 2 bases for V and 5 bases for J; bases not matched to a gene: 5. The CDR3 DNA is TGCGCCAGCAGCTTACCACAGGGGGGGACTGAAGCTTTCTTT. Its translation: CASSLPQGGTEAFF.

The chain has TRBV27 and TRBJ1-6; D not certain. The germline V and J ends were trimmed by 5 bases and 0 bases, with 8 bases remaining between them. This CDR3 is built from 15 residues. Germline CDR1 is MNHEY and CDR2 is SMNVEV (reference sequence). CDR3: CASSGPSSYNSPLHF. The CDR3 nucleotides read TGTGCCAGCAGTGGGCCAAGCTCCTATAATTCACCCCTCCACTTT.

CDR3 sequence reads: CASSWGGARNTEAFF. Here the CDR3 DNA reads TGTGCCAGCAGTTGGGGGGGCGCCCGGAACACTGAAGCTTTCTTT. V is TRBV6-5 and J is TRBJ1-1, with a weak D call TRBD1 (6 bases). Germline CDR1 reads MNHEY; CDR2 reads SVGAGI. The ends were cut back, 4 bases at V and 1 base at J, with 13 bases in the middle. CDR3 length: 15 amino acids.

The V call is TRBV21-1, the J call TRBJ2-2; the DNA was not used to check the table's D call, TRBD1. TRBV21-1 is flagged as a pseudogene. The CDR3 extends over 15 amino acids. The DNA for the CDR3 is TGTGCCAGCAGCAAAGGACAGGGGCACACCGGGGAGCTGTTTTTT. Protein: CASSKGQGHTGELFF.

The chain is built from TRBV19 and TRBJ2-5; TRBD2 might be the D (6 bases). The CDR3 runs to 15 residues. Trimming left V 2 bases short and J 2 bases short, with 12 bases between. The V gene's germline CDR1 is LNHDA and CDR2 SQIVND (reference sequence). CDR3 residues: CASSITQGGQETQYF. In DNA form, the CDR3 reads TGTGCCAGTAGTATAACCCAGGGAGGTCAAGAGACCCAGTACTTC.